These T cell receptor beta chains were read from a single sample in a study of T-cell memory formation after mild COVID-19. MiXCR, applied by TCRdb to the 5' RACE reads, yields one record per CDR3 protein. The profile covers tens of thousands of distinct CDR3 sequences, with about 13% appearing a single time and about 27% taken by the ten largest. Sequencing was done on a sample of PBMCs or a T cell subset sorted from them (not recorded which). These receptors came from an adult woman who had mild COVID-19 (a few samples of this study predate the infection). Cell type and time point are not known. Each CDR3 is given with its conserved first and last residue. The order of the fields is D gene, J gene, V gene, clone size, CDR3 protein, CDR3 DNA. The D gene is left open where the match is weak. The size field is filled for only some rows; it gives once, few, many or a size class.

D gene: TRBD2
J gene: TRBJ2-5
V gene: TRBV12-3/TRBV12-4
clone size: .
CDR3 protein: CASSSYTSGGKETQYF
CDR3 DNA: TGTGCCAGCAGTTCCTACACCAGCGGGGGGAAAGAGACCCAGTACTTC

D gene: .
J gene: TRBJ2-1
V gene: TRBV24-1
clone size: .
CDR3 protein: CATSDLRHGGAGNEQFF
CDR3 DNA: TGTGCCACCAGTGATTTGCGTCATGGGGGCGCGGGGAATGAGCAGTTCTTC

D gene: TRBD1
J gene: TRBJ1-2
V gene: TRBV12-3/TRBV12-4
clone size: few
CDR3 protein: CASSFSTGGIYGYTF
CDR3 DNA: TGTGCCAGCAGTTTTTCGACAGGGGGCATCTATGGCTACACCTTC

D gene: .
J gene: TRBJ2-3
V gene: TRBV20-1
clone size: many
CDR3 protein: CSAITDTQYF
CDR3 DNA: TGCAGTGCTATAACAGATACGCAGTATTTT

D gene: TRBD1
J gene: TRBJ2-7
V gene: TRBV19
clone size: .
CDR3 protein: CASSPGGSPAAYEQYF
CDR3 DNA: TGTGCCAGTTCACCAGGGGGAAGCCCGGCGGCCTACGAGCAGTACTTC

D gene: TRBD2
J gene: TRBJ2-2
V gene: TRBV7-9
clone size: many
CDR3 protein: CASSLPGLVSTGELFF
CDR3 DNA: TGTGCCAGCAGTTTACCGGGACTAGTAAGCACCGGGGAGCTGTTTTTT

D gene: .
J gene: TRBJ2-3
V gene: TRBV10-3
clone size: few
CDR3 protein: CAISTTDTQYF
CDR3 DNA: TGTGCCATCAGTACCACAGATACGCAGTATTTT

D gene: TRBD2
J gene: TRBJ2-3
V gene: TRBV4-1
clone size: few
CDR3 protein: CASSLLASGGAGDTQYF
CDR3 DNA: TGCGCCAGCAGCCTCCTTGCTAGCGGGGGGGCGGGAGATACGCAGTATTTT

D gene: .
J gene: TRBJ1-2
V gene: TRBV5-1
clone size: few
CDR3 protein: CASSLEGHLNYGYTF
CDR3 DNA: TGCGCCAGCAGCTTGGAGGGACACCTTAACTATGGCTACACCTTC

D gene: .
J gene: TRBJ2-2
V gene: TRBV9
clone size: .
CDR3 protein: CASSPEGIVTGELFF
CDR3 DNA: TGTGCCAGCAGCCCCGAGGGGATTGTCACCGGGGAGCTGTTTTTT

D gene: TRBD2
J gene: TRBJ2-3
V gene: TRBV5-4
clone size: .
CDR3 protein: CASSWSGGADTQYF
CDR3 DNA: TGTGCCAGCAGCTGGAGCGGGGGAGCAGATACGCAGTATTTT

D gene: .
J gene: TRBJ2-2
V gene: TRBV7-9
clone size: many
CDR3 protein: CASSLLYAAGELFF
CDR3 DNA: TGTGCCAGCAGCTTATTGTACGCCGCCGGGGAGCTGTTTTTT

D gene: .
J gene: TRBJ1-1
V gene: TRBV7-9
clone size: .
CDR3 protein: CASSLPVGVEGTEAFF
CDR3 DNA: TGTGCCAGCAGCTTGCCAGTCGGGGTGGAGGGCACTGAAGCTTTCTTT

D gene: .
J gene: TRBJ2-7
V gene: TRBV24-1
clone size: many
CDR3 protein: CATSDSTTDSYEQYF
CDR3 DNA: TGTGCCACCAGTGATTCAACGACGGACTCCTACGAGCAGTACTTC

D gene: .
J gene: TRBJ2-7
V gene: TRBV3-1
clone size: few
CDR3 protein: CASSQSDYTITYSYEQYF
CDR3 DNA: TGTGCCAGCAGCCAAAGCGACTACACTATCACCTACTCCTACGAGCAGTACTTC

D gene: .
J gene: TRBJ2-7
V gene: TRBV15
clone size: few
CDR3 protein: CATSRDDSSVPYEQYF
CDR3 DNA: TGTGCCACCAGCAGAGATGACAGTTCGGTACCCTACGAGCAGTACTTC

D gene: .
J gene: TRBJ2-2
V gene: TRBV7-9
clone size: few
CDR3 protein: CASSEGPPNTGELFF
CDR3 DNA: TGTGCCAGCAGCGAGGGGCCTCCGAACACCGGGGAGCTGTTTTTT

D gene: .
J gene: TRBJ2-7
V gene: TRBV29-1
clone size: few
CDR3 protein: CSVEISYEQYF
CDR3 DNA: TGCAGCGTTGAAATATCCTACGAGCAGTACTTC

D gene: TRBD1
J gene: TRBJ2-1
V gene: TRBV9
clone size: .
CDR3 protein: CASSVGRGTGGLNEQFF
CDR3 DNA: TGTGCCAGCAGCGTAGGTCGCGGGACAGGGGGCCTCAATGAGCAGTTCTTC

D gene: .
J gene: TRBJ2-7
V gene: TRBV2
clone size: many
CDR3 protein: CASSEALGRGEQYF
CDR3 DNA: TGTGCCAGCAGTGAAGCGCTTGGCAGGGGCGAGCAGTACTTC

D gene: .
J gene: TRBJ2-1
V gene: TRBV12-5
clone size: few
CDR3 protein: CASGLVQYNEQFF
CDR3 DNA: TGTGCTAGTGGTTTGGTTCAGTACAATGAGCAGTTCTTC

D gene: TRBD1
J gene: TRBJ2-1
V gene: TRBV4-2
clone size: .
CDR3 protein: CASSPGQAGEQFF
CDR3 DNA: TGTGCCAGCAGCCCCGGACAGGCCGGTGAGCAGTTCTTC

D gene: .
J gene: TRBJ1-2
V gene: TRBV12-5
clone size: few
CDR3 protein: CASGLASLTGAYYGYTF
CDR3 DNA: TGTGCTAGTGGTTTGGCTAGCCTTACAGGAGCGTACTATGGCTACACCTTC

D gene: TRBD1
J gene: TRBJ2-2
V gene: TRBV7-9
clone size: .
CDR3 protein: CASSPRDSKNTGELFF
CDR3 DNA: TGTGCCAGCAGCCCAAGGGACAGTAAGAACACCGGGGAGCTGTTTTTT

D gene: .
J gene: TRBJ2-2
V gene: TRBV10-3
clone size: .
CDR3 protein: CAISESIMDTGELFF
CDR3 DNA: TGTGCCATCAGTGAGTCGATTATGGACACCGGGGAGCTGTTTTTT

D gene: TRBD2
J gene: TRBJ2-3
V gene: TRBV6-1
clone size: .
CDR3 protein: CASSERLSGESTDTQYF
CDR3 DNA: TGTGCCAGCAGTGAAAGGTTGAGCGGGGAAAGCACAGATACGCAGTATTTT

D gene: TRBD1
J gene: TRBJ2-7
V gene: TRBV3-1
clone size: medium-sized
CDR3 protein: CASSQPGQGSYEQYF
CDR3 DNA: TGTGCCAGCAGCCAACCGGGACAGGGGTCCTACGAGCAGTACTTC

D gene: TRBD1
J gene: TRBJ1-6
V gene: TRBV5-4
clone size: .
CDR3 protein: CASSLATGGENSPLHF
CDR3 DNA: TGTGCCAGCAGCTTGGCTACAGGGGGGGAGAATTCACCCCTCCACTTT

D gene: .
J gene: TRBJ2-3
V gene: TRBV6-5
clone size: few
CDR3 protein: CASTSARNTDTQYF
CDR3 DNA: TGTGCCAGCACCTCCGCCCGAAACACAGATACGCAGTATTTT

D gene: .
J gene: TRBJ2-5
V gene: TRBV5-1
clone size: few
CDR3 protein: CASRLVGSLQETQYF
CDR3 DNA: TGCGCCAGCAGATTGGTGGGGAGTCTCCAAGAGACCCAGTACTTC

D gene: TRBD1
J gene: TRBJ2-5
V gene: TRBV25-1
clone size: .
CDR3 protein: CASDGTGNRPAGETQYF
CDR3 DNA: TGTGCCAGCGACGGGACAGGGAATCGTCCGGCCGGGGAGACCCAGTACTTC

D gene: TRBD2
J gene: TRBJ2-7
V gene: TRBV13
clone size: .
CDR3 protein: CASSSLAGVVHEQYF
CDR3 DNA: TGTGCCAGCAGCTCCTTGGCGGGAGTGGTCCACGAGCAGTACTTC

D gene: .
J gene: TRBJ2-2
V gene: TRBV13
clone size: few
CDR3 protein: CASITRGWQGGELFF
CDR3 DNA: TGTGCCAGCATCACTCGAGGCTGGCAGGGCGGGGAGCTGTTTTTT

D gene: .
J gene: TRBJ1-4
V gene: TRBV7-6
clone size: few
CDR3 protein: CASSGHGSGFWEKLFF
CDR3 DNA: TGTGCCAGCAGCGGCCATGGCTCGGGGTTCTGGGAAAAACTGTTTTTT

D gene: TRBD2
J gene: TRBJ2-5
V gene: TRBV5-4
clone size: few
CDR3 protein: CAVGPSGGQETQYF
CDR3 DNA: TGTGCCGTGGGGCCTAGCGGGGGCCAAGAGACCCAGTACTTC

D gene: TRBD2
J gene: TRBJ2-7
V gene: TRBV7-2
clone size: .
CDR3 protein: CASSLGLAKYEQYF
CDR3 DNA: TGTGCCAGCAGCTTGGGACTAGCGAAGTACGAGCAGTACTTC

D gene: .
J gene: TRBJ2-1
V gene: TRBV5-1
clone size: few
CDR3 protein: CASSLAGRGGYNEQFF
CDR3 DNA: TGCGCCAGCAGCTTGGCAGGCCGCGGAGGCTACAATGAGCAGTTCTTC

D gene: .
J gene: TRBJ2-3
V gene: TRBV11-2
clone size: few
CDR3 protein: CASSPVPYTQYF
CDR3 DNA: TGTGCCAGCAGCCCTGTCCCGTATACGCAGTATTTT